This T cell receptor (beta chain) was identified during a study of shared clonotypes between healthy human individuals. Study-wide context: A couple of women and three men aged 18 to 49 made up the donors. Three plates each covered CD4 naive and memory; CD8 naive two, CD8 memory one.

The V gene's germline CDR1 is SGDLS and CDR2 YYNGEE. The CDR3 is 15 amino acids. Trimming removed 2 bases at V and 2 bases at J, with 12 bases between. CD45RO-negative, CCR7-positively selected cells formed the naive CD8 fraction, excluding terminally differentiated effector memory CD45RA+ cells. Authors' data handling: Filtering differed for immunoSEQ, which gave only junction sequences without quality scores. Libraries were prepared by immunoSEQ multiplex PCR; TCRdb keeps only in-frame clonotypes and omits some of them. The V and J calls and clone size come from that table; D and trimming were worked out from the DNA. The table has about 2.1 million clones, 93% seen once.

The chain has TRBV9 and TRBJ2-3; possibly TRBD2 for D (5 bases). The receptor was isolated from a man between 18 and 29 years old in good health. Some clones in this sample may be carry-over from other donors' samples. The specimen was naive CD8+ T cells from PBMCs. Written as DNA, the CDR3 is TGTGCCAGCAGCGTTATGCCGGGAACCACAGATACGCAGTATTTT. Translation gives CASSVMPGTTDTQYF.